These 23 T cell receptor beta chains were sequenced from one sample in a study of T cells in Graves' hyperthyroidism and ophthalmopathy. Amplification yielded TCR beta CDR3 regions, with RNA transcripts as the source. An initial round of RT-PCR targeting the TCR CDR3 relied on the HTBI primer set. In TCRdb, the multiplex PCR reads were re-called with MiXCR into one record per CDR3 protein. The sample comprises about 840,000 distinct CDR3 sequences, around 39% of which are singletons, and 8% to 9% rests with the top ten. Sequences were obtained from blood. These receptors were taken from a young man with Graves' hyperthyroidism.

The chain joins TRBV25-1 to TRBJ1-1; tentative D call: TRBD1 (5 bases). Trimming removed 5 bases from V and 5 bases from J, with 12 bases in between. The length of the CDR3 is 13 residues. Germline assignment: CDR1 MGHDK and CDR2 SYGVNS. The CDR3 DNA reads TGTGCCAGCAGTCAGACAGTCAGGACTGAAGCTTTCTTT. The encoded protein is CASSQTVRTEAFF.

A note on this clonotype: The junction shows a germline mismatch at one end, possibly a read error. The genes are TRBV20-1 and TRBJ1-1, with D perhaps matching TRBD1 (6 bases). Germline-derived CDR1 and CDR2 are DFQATT and SNEGSKA (reference sequence). This CDR3 has 14 amino acids. CDR3 sequence reads: CSASPGGGHTEASF. In DNA, the CDR3 is TGCAGTGCTAGTCCGGGCGGGGGCCACACTGAAGCTTCCTTT.

The chain is built from TRBV7-9 and TRBJ2-5, with TRBD1 as a possible D gene (6 bases). This CDR3 contains 16 residues. Germline V gene lookup returns CDR1 SEHNR and CDR2 FQNEAQ (reference sequence). With 2 bases removed from V and 0 bases from J, the gap between germline ends came to 13 bases. The CDR3 DNA follows: TGTGCCAGCAGCTTATCGGGACAACCGTACCAAGAGACCCAGTACTTC. This translates into CASSLSGQPYQETQYF.

As concerns this clonotype: The junction differs from germline at one of its ends, possibly a read error. This sequence joins TRBV9 and TRBJ2-2; 10 nucleotides align to TRBD2. The germline CDR1 and CDR2 sequences are SGDLS and YYNGEE. The CDR3 length is 14 residues. The CDR3 spells CASGAGGNTGELVF. The CDR3 DNA reads as TGTGCCAGCGGAGCGGGGGGGAACACCGGGGAGCTGGTTTTT.

This clonotype occurred a few times. The chain couples TRBV7-9 to TRBJ1-2, with 8 bases fitting TRBD1. This CDR3 has 15 residues. V lost 5 bases, J lost 2 bases, and 7 bases stayed unmatched. The V gene's germline CDR1 is SEHNR and CDR2 FQNEAQ (reference sequence). Here the CDR3 reads CASSGRDRPNYGYTF. CDR3 DNA sequence: TGTGCCAGCAGCGGCCGGGACAGGCCCAACTATGGCTACACCTTC. The variable domain in full, completed from reference TRBV7-9 and TRBJ1-2, reads DTGVSQNPRHKITKRGQNVTFRCDPISEHNRLYWYRQTLGQGPEFLTYFQNEAQLEKSRLLSDRFSAERPKGSFSTLEIQRTEQGDSAMYLCASSGRDRPNYGYTFGSGTRLTVV.

This clonotype was counted ten times or more. The chain is built from TRBV7-2 and TRBJ2-5, with 9 bases aligning to TRBD2. The germline gives CDR1 SGHTA, CDR2 FQGNSA. The CDR3 contains 16 residues. V was pared by 1 base and J by 2 bases, with 5 bases of the junction left unmatched. The CDR3: CASSLVGLAGQETQYF. DNA for the CDR3: TGTGCCAGCAGCTTAGTTGGCCTAGCGGGACAAGAGACCCAGTACTTC.

The J gene is TRBJ1-1, the V gene TRBV20-1; no clear D. The CDR3 has 16 amino acids. Deletions cut 0 bases from V and 0 bases from J, with 14 bases between. Germline V lookup: CDR1 DFQATT, CDR2 SNEGSKA (reference sequence). The CDR3 spells CSARDTIRTVNTEAFF. The CDR3 coding sequence is TGCAGTGCTAGAGACACGATCCGGACGGTGAACACTGAAGCTTTCTTT.

This clonotype came up many times. This rearrangement joins TRBV7-8 to TRBJ2-7; the D is unclear. Germline assignment: CDR1 SGHVS and CDR2 FQNEAQ. The CDR3 spans 14 residues. V was cut by 1 base and J by 2 bases, with 9 bases left in between. CDR3 in amino acids: CASSLVATTYEQYF. CDR3 sequence (DNA): TGTGCCAGCAGCTTAGTGGCAACCACCTACGAGCAGTACTTC.

V gene TRBV7-6 combines with J gene TRBJ2-5; D is unresolved. V was pared by 5 bases and J by 1 base, with 8 bases between. The germline CDR1 and CDR2 sequences are SGHVS and FNYEAQ. CDR3 size: 13 residues. CDR3 coding DNA: TGTGCCAGCAGCCAAACGAGCCAAGAGACCCAGTACTTC. Protein product: CASSQTSQETQYF.

The chain has TRBV20-1 and TRBJ1-1; weak D call: TRBD1 (5 bases). The CDR3 is 12 amino acids. Germline loops: CDR1 DFQATT, CDR2 SNEGSKA (reference sequence). V lost 5 bases and J 8 bases, leaving 15 bases between the germline ends. CDR3 sequence: CSAGDGEREAFF. The CDR3 region has the DNA TGCAGTGCTGGGGACGGGGAACGGGAAGCTTTCTTT.

Here the CDR3 reads CASTTGGSGTEAFF. The CDR3 DNA is TGTGCCAGCACCACAGGGGGTTCCGGCACTGAAGCTTTCTTT. The chain carries TRBV7-9 and TRBJ1-1; 8 bases agree with TRBD1. In germline, CDR1 is SEHNR, CDR2 FQNEAQ (reference sequence). The CDR3 spans 14 residues. With V trimmed by 7 bases and J by 4 bases, 8 bases remained unmatched.

The chain combines TRBV20-1 with TRBJ2-7; perhaps TRBD1 as D (6 bases). Trimming removed 1 base from V and 4 bases from J, with 14 bases in between. The CDR3 runs to 14 residues. The germline V gene has CDR1 DFQATT and CDR2 SNEGSKA (reference sequence). CDR3 sequence: CSARGVGGIYEQYF. DNA for the CDR3: TGCAGTGCTAGAGGGGTAGGGGGAATATACGAGCAGTACTTC.

This chain connects TRBV6-2 or TRBV6-3 to TRBJ2-7; unclear D gene. The CDR3 spans 13 residues. CDR1 MNHEY and CDR2 SVGEGT come from the germline V gene. Trimming pared 7 bases from V and 2 bases from J, leaving 12 bases between. The CDR3: CASTILGTYEQYF. The CDR3 region has the DNA TGTGCCAGCACAATACTGGGGACCTACGAGCAGTACTTC.

This clonotype was seen a handful of times. Sequence at one end of the junction differs from germline and may be a read error. J is TRBJ1-4 and V is TRBV6-1, with D possibly being TRBD1 (5 bases). This CDR3 has 14 amino acids. CDR1 MNHNS and CDR2 SASEGT come from the germline V gene. Here the CDR3 DNA reads TGTGCCAGCAGTGAAGGGGGCAGGACAACTAGGGGTCTTTTT. Translating gives CASSEGGRTTRGLF.

The genes are TRBV7-9 and TRBJ2-5; 8 nucleotides agree with TRBD1. The V segment lost 1 base and the J segment 1 base; nucleotides outside the gene matches: 5. The CDR3 is made up of 16 amino acids. CDR1 is SEHNR, CDR2 FQNEAQ, per germline (reference sequence). The CDR3 DNA sequence: TGTGCCAGCAGCTTAGGGCCTACAGGGGGCCAAGAGACCCAGTACTTC. Its translation: CASSLGPTGGQETQYF.

About this clonotype: A read error may produce the germline difference seen at one junction end. The chain employs TRBV10-1 and TRBJ1-6, with D tentatively TRBD1 (6 bases). The CDR3 has 15 residues. CDR1 WNHNN and CDR2 SYGVQD come from the germline V gene (reference sequence). CDR3 residues: CASSTGTKNNSPLHF. CDR3 in DNA: TGTGCCAGCAGCACCGGGACAAAAAATAATTCACCCCTCCACTTT.

The rearrangement uses TRBV10-2 and TRBJ1-5; D gene ambiguous. V lost 8 bases and J 4 bases, leaving 12 bases between the germline ends. The CDR3 spans 13 residues. CDR1 is WSHSY, CDR2 SAAADI, per germline. The CDR3 DNA follows: TGCGCCAGCCCCGGTATCGCAAATCAGCCCCAGCATTTT. It translates to CASPGIANQPQHF.

The table lists this clonotype with many counts. The genes are TRBV19 and TRBJ1-5, with TRBD1 as a possible D gene (5 bases). Germline lookup yields CDR1 LNHDA and CDR2 SQIVND (reference sequence). This CDR3 has 14 residues. The ends were cut back, 4 bases at V and 0 bases at J, with 7 bases in the middle. The CDR3 sequence is CASSSTGSNQPQHF. The CDR3 DNA follows: TGTGCCAGTAGTAGTACAGGTAGCAATCAGCCCCAGCATTTT.

The chain has TRBV5-1 and TRBJ1-1; no firm D call. V lost 0 bases and J lost 4, with 10 bases in between. The CDR3 spans 14 residues. Germline CDR1 SGHRS, CDR2 YFSETQ. As DNA, the CDR3 is TGCGCCAGCAGCTTGGTGGGCAGCACCACTGAAGCTTTCTTT. It codes for CASSLVGSTTEAFF.

This clonotype has a handful of counts. The CDR3 nucleotides read TGTGCCAGCAGTGAAGCGGAGTCTCTTAACACTGAAGCTTTCTTT. Its translation is CASSEAESLNTEAFF. J is TRBJ1-1 and V is TRBV2, with no clear D. Germline V gene lookup returns CDR1 SNHLY and CDR2 FYNNEI. Trimming pared 0 bases from V and 2 bases from J, leaving 10 bases between. This CDR3 is 15 amino acids long.

V gene TRBV5-1 combines with J gene TRBJ2-7; no reliable D call. Germline loops: CDR1 SGHRS, CDR2 YFSETQ. V was trimmed by 0 bases and J by 3 bases, leaving 13 bases between them. The CDR3 totals 15 residues. DNA of the CDR3: TGCGCCAGCAGCTTGGGGGCCGCAAATGGCTACGAGCAGTACTTC. It specifies CASSLGAANGYEQYF.

In the case of this clonotype: Possible read error: a much larger clone is one base away. The chain carries TRBV10-3 and TRBJ2-7; D is perhaps TRBD1 or TRBD2 (6 bases each). The CDR3 spans 14 residues. CDR1 and CDR2 (germline): ENHRY, SYGVKD. The CDR3 reads CAIGERGDTAGQYF. CDR3 bases: TGTGCCATCGGTGAGCGCGGGGACACCGCTGGGCAGTACTTC.

This clonotype occurred many times. As DNA, the CDR3 is TGTGCCAGCAGCTTAAATGGCGGCCGAGGCTACGAGCAGTACTTC. Amino acids: CASSLNGGRGYEQYF. J is TRBJ2-7 and V is TRBV7-3; D not certain. Germline CDR1 SGHTA, CDR2 FQGTGA. The CDR3 length is 15 residues. Trimming cost V 1 base and J 3 bases, with 13 bases left between them. The full variable domain, with the rest looked up from reference TRBV7-3 and TRBJ2-7, is GAGVSQTPSNKVTEKGKYVELRCDPISGHTALYWYRQSLGQGPEFLIYFQGTGAADDSGLPNDRFFAVRPEGSVSTLKIQRTERGDSAVYLCASSLNGGRGYEQYFGPGTRLTVT.